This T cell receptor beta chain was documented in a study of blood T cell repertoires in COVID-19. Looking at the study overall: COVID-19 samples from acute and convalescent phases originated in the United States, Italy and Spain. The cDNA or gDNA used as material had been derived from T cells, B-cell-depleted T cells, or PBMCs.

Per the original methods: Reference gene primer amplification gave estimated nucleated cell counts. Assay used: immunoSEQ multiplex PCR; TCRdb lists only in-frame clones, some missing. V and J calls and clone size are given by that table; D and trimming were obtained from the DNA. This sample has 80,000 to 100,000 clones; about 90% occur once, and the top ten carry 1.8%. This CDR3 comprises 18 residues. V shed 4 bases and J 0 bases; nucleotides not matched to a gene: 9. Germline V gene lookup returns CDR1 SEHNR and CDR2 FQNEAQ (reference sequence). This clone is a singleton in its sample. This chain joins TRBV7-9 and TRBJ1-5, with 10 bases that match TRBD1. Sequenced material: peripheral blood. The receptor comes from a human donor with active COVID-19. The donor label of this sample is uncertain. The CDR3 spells CASSWIGQGDYSNQPQHF. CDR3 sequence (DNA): TGTGCCAGCAGCTGGATCGGACAGGGGGACTATAGCAATCAGCCCCAGCATTTT. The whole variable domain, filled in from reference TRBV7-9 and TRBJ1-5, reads DTGVSQNPRHKITKRGQNVTFRCDPISEHNRLYWYRQTLGQGPEFLTYFQNEAQLEKSRLLSDRFSAERPKGSFSTLEIQRTEQGDSAMYLCASSWIGQGDYSNQPQHFGDGTRLSIL.